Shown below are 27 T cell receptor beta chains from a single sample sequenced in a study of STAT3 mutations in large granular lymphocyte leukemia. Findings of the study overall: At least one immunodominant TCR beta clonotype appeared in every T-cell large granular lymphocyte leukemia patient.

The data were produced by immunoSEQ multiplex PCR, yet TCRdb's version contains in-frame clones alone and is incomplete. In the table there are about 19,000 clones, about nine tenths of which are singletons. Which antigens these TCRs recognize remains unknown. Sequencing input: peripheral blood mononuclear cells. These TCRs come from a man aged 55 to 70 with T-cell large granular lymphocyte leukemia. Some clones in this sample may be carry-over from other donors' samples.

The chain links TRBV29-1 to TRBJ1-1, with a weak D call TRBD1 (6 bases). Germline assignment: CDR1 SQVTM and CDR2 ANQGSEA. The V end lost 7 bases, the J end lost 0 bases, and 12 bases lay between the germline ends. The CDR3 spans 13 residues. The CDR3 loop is CSAETGMNTEAFF. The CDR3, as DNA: TGCAGCGCCGAGACAGGAATGAACACTGAAGCTTTCTTT.

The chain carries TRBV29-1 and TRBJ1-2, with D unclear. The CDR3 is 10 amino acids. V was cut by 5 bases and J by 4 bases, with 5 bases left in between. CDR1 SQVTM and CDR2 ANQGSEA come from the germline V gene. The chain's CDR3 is CSVWAYGYTF. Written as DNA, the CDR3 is TGCAGCGTTTGGGCCTATGGCTACACCTTC.

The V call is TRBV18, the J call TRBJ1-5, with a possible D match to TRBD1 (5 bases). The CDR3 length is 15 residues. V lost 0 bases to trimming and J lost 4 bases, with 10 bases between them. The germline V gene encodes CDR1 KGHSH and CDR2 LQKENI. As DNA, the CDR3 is TGTGCCAGCTCACCACCTTCGGGGGGAAATCAGCCCCAGCATTTT. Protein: CASSPPSGGNQPQHF.

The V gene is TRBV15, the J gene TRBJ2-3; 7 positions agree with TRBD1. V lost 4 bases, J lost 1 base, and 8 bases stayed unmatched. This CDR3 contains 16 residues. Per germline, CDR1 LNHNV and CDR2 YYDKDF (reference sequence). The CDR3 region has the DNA TGTGCCACCAGCAACCGACAGGGTTTAGGCACAGATACGCAGTATTTT. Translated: CATSNRQGLGTDTQYF.

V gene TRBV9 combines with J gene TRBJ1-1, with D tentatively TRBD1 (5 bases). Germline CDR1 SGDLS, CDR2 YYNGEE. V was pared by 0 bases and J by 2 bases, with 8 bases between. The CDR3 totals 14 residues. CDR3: CASSVGRDNTEAFF. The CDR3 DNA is TGTGCCAGCAGCGTAGGACGGGACAACACTGAAGCTTTCTTT.

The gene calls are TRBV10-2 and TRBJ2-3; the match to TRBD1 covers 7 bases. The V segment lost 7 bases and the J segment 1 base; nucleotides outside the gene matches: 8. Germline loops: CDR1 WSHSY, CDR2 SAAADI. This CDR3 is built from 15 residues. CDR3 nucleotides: TGCGCCAGCACCTCACAGGGGTCACGCACAGATACGCAGTATTTT. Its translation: CASTSQGSRTDTQYF.

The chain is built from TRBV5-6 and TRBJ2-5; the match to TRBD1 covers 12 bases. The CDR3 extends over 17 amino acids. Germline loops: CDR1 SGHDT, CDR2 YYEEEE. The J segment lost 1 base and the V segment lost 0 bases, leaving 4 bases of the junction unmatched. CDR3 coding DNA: TGTGCCAGCAGCTTGGCGCGGGACAGGGGGCTCCAAGAGACCCAGTACTTC. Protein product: CASSLARDRGLQETQYF.

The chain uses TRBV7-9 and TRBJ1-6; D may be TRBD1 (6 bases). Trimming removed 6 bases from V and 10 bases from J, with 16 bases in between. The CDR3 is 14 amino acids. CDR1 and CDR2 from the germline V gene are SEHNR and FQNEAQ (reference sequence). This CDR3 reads CASRLPTGQSPLHF. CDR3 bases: TGTGCCAGCAGACTACCGACAGGCCAGTCACCCCTCCACTTT. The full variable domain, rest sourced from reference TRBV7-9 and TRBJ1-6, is DTGVSQNPRHKITKRGQNVTFRCDPISEHNRLYWYRQTLGQGPEFLTYFQNEAQLEKSRLLSDRFSAERPKGSFSTLEIQRTEQGDSAMYLCASRLPTGQSPLHFGNGTRLTVT.

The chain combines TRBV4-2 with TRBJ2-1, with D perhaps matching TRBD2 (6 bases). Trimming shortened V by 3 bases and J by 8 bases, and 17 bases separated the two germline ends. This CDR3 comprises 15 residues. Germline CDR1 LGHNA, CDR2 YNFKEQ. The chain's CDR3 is CASSQAWDSVHEQFF. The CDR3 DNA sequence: TGTGCCAGCAGCCAGGCTTGGGACTCCGTGCATGAGCAGTTCTTC.

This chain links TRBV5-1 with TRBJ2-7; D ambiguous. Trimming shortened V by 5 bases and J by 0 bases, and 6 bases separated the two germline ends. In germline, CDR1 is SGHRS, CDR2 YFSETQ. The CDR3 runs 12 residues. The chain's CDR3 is CASSKGSYEQYF. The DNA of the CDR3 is TGCGCCAGCAGTAAAGGCTCCTACGAGCAGTACTTC.

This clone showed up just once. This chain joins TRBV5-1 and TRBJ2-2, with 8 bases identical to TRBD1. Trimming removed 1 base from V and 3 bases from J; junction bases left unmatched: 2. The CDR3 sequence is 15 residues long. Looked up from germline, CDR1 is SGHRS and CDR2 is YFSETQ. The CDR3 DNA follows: TGCGCCAGCAGCTTGTTGGGACAGGACACCGGGGAGCTGTTTTTT. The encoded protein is CASSLLGQDTGELFF.

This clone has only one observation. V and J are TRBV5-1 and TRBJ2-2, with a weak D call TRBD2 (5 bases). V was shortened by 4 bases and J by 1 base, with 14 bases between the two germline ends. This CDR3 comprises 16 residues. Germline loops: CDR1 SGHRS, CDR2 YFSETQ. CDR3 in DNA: TGCGCCAGCAGCACCCATCCCAGCGGGAACACCGGGGAGCTGTTTTTT. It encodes CASSTHPSGNTGELFF.

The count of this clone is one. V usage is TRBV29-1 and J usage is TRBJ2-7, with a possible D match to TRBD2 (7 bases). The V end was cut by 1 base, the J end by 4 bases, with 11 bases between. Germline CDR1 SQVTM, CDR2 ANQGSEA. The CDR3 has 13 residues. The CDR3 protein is CSVEVGGAYEQYF. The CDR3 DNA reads TGCAGCGTTGAAGTTGGGGGGGCATACGAGCAGTACTTC.

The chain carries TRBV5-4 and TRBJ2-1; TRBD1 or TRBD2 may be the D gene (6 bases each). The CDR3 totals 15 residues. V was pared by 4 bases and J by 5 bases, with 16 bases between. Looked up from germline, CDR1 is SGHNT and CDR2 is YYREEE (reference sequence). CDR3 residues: CASSPPGAGNNEQFF. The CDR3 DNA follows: TGTGCCAGCAGCCCCCCGGGGGCAGGGAACAATGAGCAGTTCTTC.

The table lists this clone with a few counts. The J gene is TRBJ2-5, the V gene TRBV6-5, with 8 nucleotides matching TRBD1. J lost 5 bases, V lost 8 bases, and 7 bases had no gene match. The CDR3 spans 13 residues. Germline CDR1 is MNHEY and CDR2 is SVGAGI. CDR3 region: CASGQGAWETQYF. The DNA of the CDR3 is TGTGCCAGCGGTCAGGGGGCATGGGAGACCCAGTACTTC.

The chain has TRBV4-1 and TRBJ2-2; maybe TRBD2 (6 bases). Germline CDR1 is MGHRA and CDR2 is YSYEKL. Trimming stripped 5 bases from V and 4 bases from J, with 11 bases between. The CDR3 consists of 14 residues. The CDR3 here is CASSILAITGELFF. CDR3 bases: TGCGCCAGCAGCATCCTAGCGATCACCGGGGAGCTGTTTTTT.

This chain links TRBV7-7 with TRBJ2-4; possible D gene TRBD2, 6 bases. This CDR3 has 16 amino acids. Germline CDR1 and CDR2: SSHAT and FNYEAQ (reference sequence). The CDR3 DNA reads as TGTGCTAGCGGAACGAGGAGCCCTCGGTTCAAAAACATTCAGTACTTC. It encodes CASGTRSPRFKNIQYF. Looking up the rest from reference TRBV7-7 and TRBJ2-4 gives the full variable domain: GAGVSQSPRYKVTKRGQDVTLRCDPISSHATLYWYQQALGQGPEFLTYFNYEAQPDKSGLPSDRFSAERPEGSISTLTIQRTEQRDSAMYRCASGTRSPRFKNIQYFGAGTRLSVL.

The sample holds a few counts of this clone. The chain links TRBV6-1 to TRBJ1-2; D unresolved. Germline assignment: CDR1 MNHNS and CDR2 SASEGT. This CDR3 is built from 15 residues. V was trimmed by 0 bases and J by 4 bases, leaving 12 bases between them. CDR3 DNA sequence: TGTGCCAGCAGTGAAGCCACGGTTTTCAGCTATGGCTACACCTTC. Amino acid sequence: CASSEATVFSYGYTF.

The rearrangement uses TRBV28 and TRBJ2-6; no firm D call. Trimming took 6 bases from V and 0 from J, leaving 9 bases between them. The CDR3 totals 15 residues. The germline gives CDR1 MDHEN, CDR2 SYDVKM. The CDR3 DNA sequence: TGTGCCAGCAGGCTTGACAACTCTGGGGCCAACGTCCTGACTTTC. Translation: CASRLDNSGANVLTF.

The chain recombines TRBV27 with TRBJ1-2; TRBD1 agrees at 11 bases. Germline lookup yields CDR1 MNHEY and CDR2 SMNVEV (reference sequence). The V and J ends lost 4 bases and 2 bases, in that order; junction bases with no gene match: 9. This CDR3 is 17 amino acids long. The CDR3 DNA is TGTGCCAGCAGTTCAGCCGGACAGGGGGCCTCAAACTATGGCTACACCTTC. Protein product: CASSSAGQGASNYGYTF.

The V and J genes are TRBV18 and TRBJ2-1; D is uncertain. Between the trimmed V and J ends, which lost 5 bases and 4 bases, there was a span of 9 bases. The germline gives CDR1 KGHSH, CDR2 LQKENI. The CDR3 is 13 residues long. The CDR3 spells CASSVGLYNEQFF. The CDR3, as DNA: TGTGCCAGCTCAGTCGGGCTTTACAATGAGCAGTTCTTC. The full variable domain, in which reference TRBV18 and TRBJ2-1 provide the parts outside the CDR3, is NAGVMQNPRHLVRRRGQEARLRCSPMKGHSHVYWYRQLPEEGLKFMVYLQKENIIDESGMPKERFSAEFPKEGPSILRIQQVVRGDSAAYFCASSVGLYNEQFFGPGTRLTVL.

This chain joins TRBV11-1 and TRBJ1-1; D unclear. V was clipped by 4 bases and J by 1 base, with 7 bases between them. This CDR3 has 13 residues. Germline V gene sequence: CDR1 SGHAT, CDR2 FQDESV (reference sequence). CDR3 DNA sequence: TGTGCCAGCAGCTCCGGACCGAACACTGAAGCTTTCTTT. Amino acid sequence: CASSSGPNTEAFF.

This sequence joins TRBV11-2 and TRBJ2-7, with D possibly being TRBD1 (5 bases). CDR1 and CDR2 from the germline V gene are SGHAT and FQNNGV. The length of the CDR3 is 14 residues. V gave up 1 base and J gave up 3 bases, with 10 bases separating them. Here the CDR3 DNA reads TGTGCCAGCAGCTTAGGTCTGGGGCACTACGAGCAGTACTTC. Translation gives CASSLGLGHYEQYF.

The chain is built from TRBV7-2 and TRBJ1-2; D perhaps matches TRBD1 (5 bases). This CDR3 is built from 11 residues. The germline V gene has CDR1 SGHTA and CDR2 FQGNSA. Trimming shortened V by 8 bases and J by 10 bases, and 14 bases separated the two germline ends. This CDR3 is CASSLGESYTF. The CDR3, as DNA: TGTGCCAGCTCGCTGGGGGAGTCCTACACCTTC.

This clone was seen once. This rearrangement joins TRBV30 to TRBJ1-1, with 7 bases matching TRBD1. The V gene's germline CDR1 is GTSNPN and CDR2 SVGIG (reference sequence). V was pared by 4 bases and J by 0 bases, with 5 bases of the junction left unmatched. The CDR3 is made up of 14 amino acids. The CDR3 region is CAWKIQGMNTEAFF. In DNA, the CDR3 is TGTGCCTGGAAAATACAGGGGATGAACACTGAAGCTTTCTTT.

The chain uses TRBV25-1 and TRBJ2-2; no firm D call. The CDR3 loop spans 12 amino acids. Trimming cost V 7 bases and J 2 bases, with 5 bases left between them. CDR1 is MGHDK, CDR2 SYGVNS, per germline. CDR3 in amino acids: CASNRNTGELFF. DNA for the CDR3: TGTGCCAGCAATAGAAACACCGGGGAGCTGTTTTTT.

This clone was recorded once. Here the CDR3 reads CAISESLATNEKLFF. The CDR3 coding sequence is TGTGCCATCAGTGAGTCGCTGGCAACTAATGAAAAACTGTTTTTT. This chain joins TRBV10-3 and TRBJ1-4; D is ambiguous. Germline CDR1 and CDR2: ENHRY and SYGVKD. V was shortened by 0 bases and J by 0 bases, with 5 bases between the two germline ends. This CDR3 is 15 amino acids long.